This T cell receptor (beta chain) was observed in a study of T-cell reconstitution after alpha-beta-depleted transplantation in children. Whole-study results and caveats: The high TCRbeta diversity at day 60 in some patients came from surviving recipient T cells and thymic progenitors. Alpha-beta T cells about two months after transplant reportedly derived from several hundred expanded graft clones. The authors attributed T-cell counts and diversity one year after transplant mostly to newly produced T cells.

This clonotype turned up a few times. Its target is not known. A TCRbeta library incorporating unique molecular identifiers was prepared. Each CDR3 protein is one row after TCRdb ran MiXCR on the PCR reads. The table shows 800,000 to 1,000,000 distinct CDR3 sequences, with about 31% occurring only once. From germline, CDR1 is MNHEY and CDR2 SVGAGI. The CDR3 runs to 13 residues. The V end lost 6 bases, the J end lost 4 bases, and 10 bases lay between the germline ends. The rearrangement links TRBV6-5 to TRBJ1-5; D is uncertain. The clonotype originates from a boy in the first two years of life who had a stem cell transplant for SCID, so the T cells may come from the graft donor. The sequences come from PBMCs, mostly from graft donor cells, collected 360 days after TCRalphabeta/CD19-depleted stem cell transplant. This CDR3 is CASRARVNQPQHF. In DNA form, the CDR3 reads TGTGCCAGCAGGGCGAGGGTGAATCAGCCCCAGCATTTT.